Below are 18 T cell receptor beta chains sequenced from a single sample in a study of blood T cell repertoires in COVID-19. TCRdb's copy holds only in-frame clones and misses some; the assay was immunoSEQ multiplex PCR. The table includes 200,000 to 250,000 clones, 85% detected once. Sequenced: peripheral blood. Receptor source: a man in his fifties who had recovered from COVID-19.

The genes are TRBV12-5 and TRBJ2-7; TRBD2 matches 8 bases. The germline V gene has CDR1 LGHNT and CDR2 FRNRAP. The CDR3 loop spans 18 amino acids. V was clipped by 1 base and J by 6 bases; unmatched bases: 17. The CDR3 reads CASGLDQPGLGFWCEQYF. The CDR3 DNA reads as TGTGCTAGTGGTTTGGATCAACCGGGACTAGGATTTTGGTGCGAGCAGTACTTC.

The gene calls are TRBV2 and TRBJ1-3; D is perhaps TRBD1 (5 bases). The CDR3 has 15 residues. Looked up from germline, CDR1 is SNHLY and CDR2 is FYNNEI. V was cut by 5 bases and J by 1 base, with 12 bases left in between. The CDR3 DNA is TGTGCCAGCAGTTTACAGGATTTATCTGGAAACACCATATATTTT. Translated: CASSLQDLSGNTIYF.

This clone was detected only a few times. The chain links TRBV10-1 to TRBJ2-7; 13 positions match TRBD2. This CDR3 contains 18 residues. V was pared by 8 bases and J by 5 bases, with 18 bases of the junction left unmatched. Germline V gene sequence: CDR1 WNHNN, CDR2 SYGVQD (reference sequence). The CDR3: CASPLLTSGRSAGHEQYF. CDR3 nucleotides: TGCGCCAGCCCGCTATTGACTAGCGGGAGGTCCGCGGGACACGAGCAGTACTTC.

The V and J genes are TRBV27 and TRBJ2-5; the match to TRBD2 covers 10 bases. CDR3 length: 19 amino acids. V lost 3 bases, J lost 7 bases, and 20 bases stayed unmatched. Germline CDR1 MNHEY, CDR2 SMNVEV (reference sequence). CDR3 sequence reads: CASSLIPPLASGSFGTQYF. In nucleotides, the CDR3 is TGTGCCAGCAGTTTGATCCCACCCCTGGCTAGCGGGAGTTTTGGGACCCAGTACTTC.

This chain links TRBV28 with TRBJ1-4; D gene ambiguous. Germline CDR1 reads MDHEN; CDR2 reads SYDVKM. There are 14 residues in the CDR3. The germline V and J ends were trimmed by 2 bases and 8 bases, with 12 bases remaining between them. CDR3 sequence: CASSLRRTGEKLFF. The DNA of the CDR3 is TGTGCCAGCAGTTTACGGAGGACGGGAGAAAAACTGTTTTTT.

The rearrangement uses TRBV28 and TRBJ2-1; the match to TRBD2 covers 7 bases. V lost 2 bases and J lost 3; bases outside the gene matches: 7. There are 16 residues in the CDR3. Germline CDR1 and CDR2: MDHEN and SYDVKM. The CDR3 is CASSLGGSGNYNEQFF. The CDR3 bases are TGTGCCAGCAGTTTAGGAGGAAGCGGGAACTACAATGAGCAGTTCTTC.

This chain links TRBV5-1 with TRBJ2-3; a weak D match, TRBD1 (6 bases). V lost 1 base to trimming and J lost 3 bases, with 12 bases between them. CDR3 length equals 15 residues. Germline assignment: CDR1 SGHRS and CDR2 YFSETQ. In nucleotides, the CDR3 is TGCGCCAGCAGCTTGTGGGCTCAGGGGACAGATACGCAGTATTTT. Its translation: CASSLWAQGTDTQYF.

This clone was counted between two and nine times. V gene TRBV28 combines with J gene TRBJ1-5, with D maybe TRBD1 (6 bases). Trimming pared 5 bases from V and 3 bases from J, leaving 14 bases between. Per germline, CDR1 MDHEN and CDR2 SYDVKM. CDR3 size: 15 residues. As DNA, the CDR3 is TGTGCCAGCAGTGTCCCCGGGGGGCCCAATCAGCCCCAGCATTTT. It specifies CASSVPGGPNQPQHF.

This clone was observed at least ten times. This rearrangement joins TRBV30 to TRBJ1-3; D is unresolved. V was shortened by 4 bases and J by 4 bases, with 8 bases between the two germline ends. Germline V CDR1 and CDR2: GTSNPN, SVGIG (reference sequence). The CDR3 extends over 12 amino acids. The CDR3 sequence is CAWKASGNTIYF. The CDR3 nucleotides are TGTGCCTGGAAAGCTTCGGGAAACACCATATATTTT. The whole variable domain, filled in from reference TRBV30 and TRBJ1-3, reads SQTIHQWPATLVQPVGSPLSLECTVEGTSNPNLYWYRQAAGRGLQLLFYSVGIGQISSEVPQNLSASRPQDRQFILSSKKLLLSDSGFYLCAWKASGNTIYFGEGSWLTVV.

V usage is TRBV14 and J usage is TRBJ2-1; 11 nucleotides match TRBD2. This CDR3 has 18 amino acids. Trimming took 3 bases from V and 3 from J; bases not matched to a gene: 10. Germline V gene data show CDR1 as SGHDN and CDR2 as FVKESK. The DNA of the CDR3 is TGTGCCAGCAGCCAGGCCAGACTAGCGGGGCGTCTCTACAATGAGCAGTTCTTC. Translating gives CASSQARLAGRLYNEQFF. Filled out from reference TRBV14 and TRBJ2-1, the complete variable domain reads EAGVTQFPSHSVIEKGQTVTLRCDPISGHDNLYWYRRVMGKEIKFLLHFVKESKQDESGMPNNRFLAERTGGTYSTLKVQPAELEDSGVYFCASSQARLAGRLYNEQFFGPGTRLTVL.

This chain connects TRBV7-9 to TRBJ2-6; 9 positions match TRBD1. CDR3 length: 19 residues. Germline CDR1 SEHNR, CDR2 FQNEAQ (reference sequence). The CDR3 sequence is CVLRGQGLSSLSGANVLTF. Written as DNA, the CDR3 is TGTGTCCTAAGGGGACAGGGCCTTAGCTCTTTATCTGGGGCCAACGTCCTGACTTTC.

V is TRBV24-1 and J is TRBJ2-5; D perhaps matches TRBD1 (7 bases). With 1 base removed from V and 5 bases from J, the gap between germline ends came to 19 bases. Germline CDR1 KGHDR, CDR2 SFDVKD. The CDR3 covers 17 residues. CDR3 nucleotides: TGTGCCACCAGTGATTTTGGAGGGCAGGGGGTCGGGGAGACCCAGTACTTC. It specifies CATSDFGGQGVGETQYF.

The chain joins TRBV6-5 to TRBJ1-5, with a possible D match to TRBD1 (5 bases). The V gene lost 6 bases and the J gene lost 6 bases, with 18 bases spanning the gap. This CDR3 comprises 15 residues. Germline V gene lookup returns CDR1 MNHEY and CDR2 SVGAGI. For the CDR3, the DNA is TGTGCCAGCAGAGGGATGGGGGGTTTCGGTCAGCCCCAGCATTTT. Translated, it gives CASRGMGGFGQPQHF.

This clone was observed once. The chain recombines TRBV9 with TRBJ2-6; 8 bases match TRBD2. The V gene end was trimmed by 3 bases and the J gene end by 4 bases; junction bases not matched to a gene: 9. Germline V gene lookup returns CDR1 SGDLS and CDR2 YYNGEE. The CDR3 has 17 amino acids. This chain's CDR3 is CASSAPGGAAGANVLTF. For the CDR3, the DNA is TGTGCCAGCAGCGCCCCGGGGGGGGCAGCGGGGGCCAACGTCCTGACTTTC.

CDR3 sequence (DNA): TGTGCCAGCAGCCCGGGGACAGGGGCCTATGGCTACACCTTC. As protein: CASSPGTGAYGYTF. The chain recombines TRBV5-4 with TRBJ1-2, with 10 nucleotides matching TRBD1. This CDR3 is built from 14 residues. CDR1 SGHNT and CDR2 YYREEE come from the germline V gene (reference sequence). Germline trimming cut 4 bases from V and 4 bases from J; bases unmatched to any gene: 4.

The V and J genes are TRBV10-2 and TRBJ2-5; D might be TRBD1 (6 bases). Germline CDR1 is WSHSY and CDR2 is SAAADI. The CDR3 runs to 12 residues. The V and J ends lost 2 bases and 5 bases respectively, with 6 bases between them. The CDR3 region has the DNA TGCGCCAGCAGTGAGAGGGGGGAGACCCAGTACTTC. Its translation is CASSERGETQYF.

This clone was observed a single time. The gene calls are TRBV12-3 or TRBV12-4 and TRBJ1-2; D is undetermined. This CDR3 has 13 residues. The ends were cut back, 5 bases at V and 6 bases at J, with 13 bases in the middle. The DNA of the CDR3 is TGTGCCAGCAGTCGGCGGGGAGATCATGGCTACACCTTC. Its protein product is CASSRRGDHGYTF.

This rearrangement joins TRBV6-6 to TRBJ1-1; D unresolved. The CDR3 runs to 14 residues. Trimming took off 6 bases at V and 1 base at J, with 12 bases between the two ends. Germline CDR1 and CDR2: MNHNY and SVGAGI (reference sequence). CDR3 sequence reads: CASRDRVANTEAFF. The CDR3, as DNA: TGTGCCAGCAGGGATCGGGTGGCGAACACTGAAGCTTTCTTT.